One sample yielded the 29 T cell receptor beta chains listed below, sequenced in a study of PD-1 blockade in classical Hodgkin lymphoma. All trial patients relapsed after autologous stem cell transplantation. Generated by immunoSEQ multiplex PCR, the TCRdb table keeps only in-frame clones and is missing some. The table records tens of thousands of clones, around 87% of them present only once. Material: peripheral blood mononuclear cells (PBMCs), obtained at baseline. These TCRs come from a human donor with classical Hodgkin lymphoma.

The chain uses TRBV27 and TRBJ2-1; TRBD2 matches at 7 bases. Trimming removed 6 bases from V and 0 bases from J; junction bases left unmatched: 5. CDR1 and CDR2 from the germline V gene are MNHEY and SMNVEV (reference sequence). The CDR3 is 15 amino acids. The CDR3 sequence is CASRPRGGSYNEQFF. The CDR3 DNA sequence: TGTGCCAGCAGGCCCCGCGGGGGCTCCTACAATGAGCAGTTCTTC.

This clone has just one count. V and J are TRBV2 and TRBJ1-1, with D uncertain. The germline V gene has CDR1 SNHLY and CDR2 FYNNEI. V was trimmed by 4 bases and J by 1 base, leaving 13 bases between them. CDR3 size: 15 residues. The CDR3 DNA reads as TGTGCCAGCAGTGCCCCGGGAGGGTCGAACACTGAAGCTTTCTTT. Its translation is CASSAPGGSNTEAFF.

CDR3 sequence: CASSLRTSGGEETQYF. CDR3 nucleotide sequence: TGCGCCAGCAGCTTAAGGACTAGCGGGGGGGAAGAGACCCAGTACTTC. The genes are TRBV4-1 and TRBJ2-5; 15 bases agree with TRBD2. With 5 bases clipped from V and 3 bases from J, the junction kept 4 bases outside the gene matches. CDR1 and CDR2 (germline): MGHRA, YSYEKL. This CDR3 comprises 16 residues.

As concerns this clone: A read error may produce the germline difference seen at one junction end. This chain connects TRBV7-7 to TRBJ2-5; TRBD2 matches at 10 bases. Germline V gives CDR1 SSHAT, CDR2 FNYEAQ (reference sequence). This CDR3 has 14 amino acids. The CDR3, as DNA: TGTGCTAGCAGCAATAGCGGGGGGTTCGAGACCCAGTACTTC. This gives the protein CASSNSGGFETQYF.

About this clone itself: A read error may account for a junction end that differs from germline. The V call is TRBV5-1, the J call TRBJ1-4; D is uncertain. Germline V gives CDR1 SGHRS, CDR2 YFSETQ. CDR3 length: 13 residues. The CDR3 loop reads CASSLASGKETVF. In DNA form, the CDR3 reads TGCGCCAGCAGCTTGGCCTCGGGGAAAGAAACTGTTTTT.

With respect to this clone: The sample carries other DNA sequences with the same CDR3. This rearrangement joins TRBV5-1 to TRBJ2-2; 9 bases are a match to TRBD2. The J segment lost 0 bases and the V segment lost 4 bases, leaving 4 bases of the junction unmatched. The V gene's germline CDR1 is SGHRS and CDR2 YFSETQ. This CDR3 is 16 amino acids long. This CDR3 is CASSLLAGANTGELFF. CDR3 nucleotides: TGCGCCAGCAGCCTATTAGCGGGGGCGAACACCGGGGAGCTGTTTTTT. The complete variable domain, with remaining parts taken from reference TRBV5-1 and TRBJ2-2, reads KAGVTQTPRYLIKTRGQQVTLSCSPISGHRSVSWYQQTPGQGLQFLFEYFSETQRNKGNFPGRFSGRQFSNSRSEMNVSTLELGDSALYLCASSLLAGANTGELFFGEGSRLTVL.

This clone appeared once. This rearrangement joins TRBV28 to TRBJ2-7; D unclear. V lost 5 bases and J lost 5, with 10 bases in between. This CDR3 has 12 amino acids. Germline V gene data show CDR1 as MDHEN and CDR2 as SYDVKM. This CDR3 reads CASSPDAHEQYF. Here the CDR3 DNA reads TGTGCCAGCAGTCCCGACGCCCACGAGCAGTACTTC.

The genes are TRBV7-6 and TRBJ1-1; a possible D gene is TRBD1 (5 bases). Trimming removed 4 bases from V and 4 bases from J, with 22 bases in between. The germline V gene encodes CDR1 SGHVS and CDR2 FNYEAQ. The CDR3 runs to 17 residues. CDR3 sequence: CASSYEKGFRVGTEAFF. In nucleotides, the CDR3 is TGTGCCAGCAGCTACGAGAAGGGGTTCAGAGTGGGCACTGAAGCTTTCTTT.

V is TRBV2 and J is TRBJ1-4; maybe TRBD1 (5 bases). CDR1 is SNHLY, CDR2 FYNNEI, per germline. V dropped 0 bases and J dropped 0 bases, with 17 bases sitting between them. The CDR3 sequence is 19 residues long. CDR3: CASSEAAAGFVPTNEKLFF. The DNA of the CDR3 is TGTGCCAGCAGTGAAGCGGCGGCAGGGTTCGTTCCAACTAATGAAAAACTGTTTTTT.

V is TRBV15 and J is TRBJ2-1, with a possible D match to TRBD1 (5 bases). Trimming removed 1 base at V and 4 bases at J, with 11 bases between. The CDR3 loop spans 15 amino acids. CDR1 is LNHNV, CDR2 YYDKDF, per germline (reference sequence). DNA of the CDR3: TGTGCCACCAGCAGAGTAACAGGCCCTTACAATGAGCAGTTCTTC. Translating it yields CATSRVTGPYNEQFF.

The V gene is TRBV6-1, the J gene TRBJ2-7; TRBD1 is a possible D gene (6 bases). The V end lost 2 bases, the J end lost 6 bases, and 17 bases lay between the germline ends. The CDR3 is made up of 15 amino acids. Germline CDR1 MNHNS, CDR2 SASEGT. CDR3 sequence: CASSEQGRGFREQYF. In DNA form, the CDR3 reads TGTGCCAGCAGTGAACAGGGCAGGGGCTTTCGCGAGCAGTACTTC.

This chain uses TRBV13 with TRBJ1-2, with D unresolved. The length of the CDR3 is 17 residues. CDR1 is PRHDT and CDR2 is FYEKMQ in the germline V gene (reference sequence). With 2 bases removed from V and 3 bases from J, the gap between germline ends came to 19 bases. CDR3 region: CASSLNSWRLPHYGYTF. Here the CDR3 DNA reads TGTGCCAGCAGCTTAAATTCTTGGAGGCTACCCCACTATGGCTACACCTTC.

This CDR3 reads CASSLAYWTGDNYGYTF. DNA for the CDR3: TGCGCCAGCAGCTTGGCATATTGGACGGGTGATAACTATGGCTACACCTTC. This rearrangement joins TRBV5-1 to TRBJ1-2; D is ambiguous. V gave up 0 bases and J gave up 1 base, with 16 bases separating them. The CDR3 spans 17 residues. The germline gives CDR1 SGHRS, CDR2 YFSETQ.

V is TRBV2 and J is TRBJ2-2, with 9 nucleotides matching TRBD1. Trimming cost V 8 bases and J 5 bases; bases outside gene matches: 9. The CDR3 sequence is 15 residues long. Germline V lookup: CDR1 SNHLY, CDR2 FYNNEI. CDR3 DNA: TGTGCCAGCTACCCCGACAGGGGGATTACCGGGGAGCTGTTTTTT. Translation gives CASYPDRGITGELFF. The full variable domain, its missing parts supplied by reference TRBV2 and TRBJ2-2, is EPEVTQTPSHQVTQMGQEVILRCVPISNHLYFYWYRQILGQKVEFLVSFYNNEISEKSEIFDDQFSVERPDGSNFTLKIRSTKLEDSAMYFCASYPDRGITGELFFGEGSRLTVL.

The V call is TRBV12-5, the J call TRBJ1-4; the D is unclear. This CDR3 is 18 amino acids long. In germline, CDR1 is LGHNT, CDR2 FRNRAP. V was pared by 5 bases and J by 6 bases, with 25 bases between. CDR3 amino acids: CASGRSRERTIRDEKLFF. The CDR3 region has the DNA TGTGCTAGTGGTAGGAGCCGAGAACGCACCATACGGGATGAAAAACTGTTTTTT. The full variable domain, its missing parts supplied by reference TRBV12-5 and TRBJ1-4, is DARVTQTPRHKVTEMGQEVTMRCQPILGHNTVFWYRQTMMQGLELLAYFRNRAPLDDSGMPKDRFSAEMPDATLATLKIQPSEPRDSAVYFCASGRSRERTIRDEKLFFGSGTQLSVL.

The V and J genes are TRBV2 and TRBJ2-1; 7 positions match TRBD2. The V and J ends lost 11 bases and 3 bases, in that order; junction bases with no gene match: 10. The CDR3 sequence is 14 residues long. Looked up from germline, CDR1 is SNHLY and CDR2 is FYNNEI. This CDR3 is CASPAGTNYNEQFF. The CDR3 DNA follows: TGTGCCTCCCCCGCCGGGACTAACTACAATGAGCAGTTCTTC.

The V and J genes are TRBV7-9 and TRBJ1-2, with D possibly matching TRBD1 (5 bases). Trimming took 0 bases from V and 3 from J, leaving 8 bases between them. The germline V gene has CDR1 SEHNR and CDR2 FQNEAQ (reference sequence). The length of the CDR3 is 14 residues. The CDR3 sequence is CASSLATDYYGYTF. CDR3 DNA: TGTGCCAGCAGCTTAGCGACAGACTACTATGGCTACACCTTC.

This chain uses TRBV7-9 with TRBJ1-1; unclear D gene. Trimming cost V 4 bases and J 7 bases, with 10 bases left between them. CDR1 is SEHNR, CDR2 FQNEAQ, per germline (reference sequence). There are 12 residues in the CDR3. The CDR3 DNA sequence: TGTGCCAGCAGCTACGCGGAGGGTGAAGCTTTCTTT. Its translation: CASSYAEGEAFF.

CDR3 amino acids: CASSRLPLSGGVIHQETQYF. The CDR3 bases are TGCGCCAGCAGCCGACTGCCGCTGAGCGGGGGGGTAATTCACCAAGAGACCCAGTACTTC. The chain combines TRBV5-1 with TRBJ2-5; 10 bases map to TRBD2. The CDR3 covers 20 residues. Trimming removed 4 bases from V and 0 bases from J; junction bases left unmatched: 18. Germline lookup yields CDR1 SGHRS and CDR2 YFSETQ.

V and J are TRBV6-5 and TRBJ1-2, with 7 bases that match TRBD1. In germline, CDR1 is MNHEY, CDR2 SVGAGI. The J segment lost 4 bases and the V segment lost 7 bases, leaving 6 bases of the junction unmatched. The CDR3 runs to 13 residues. The CDR3 region is CASTRGSPYGYTF. Written as DNA, the CDR3 is TGTGCCAGCACCAGGGGGAGCCCCTATGGCTACACCTTC.

The chain couples TRBV19 to TRBJ2-5; 12 positions match TRBD2. Germline assignment: CDR1 LNHDA and CDR2 SQIVND (reference sequence). Trimming took 3 bases from V and 2 from J; bases not matched to a gene: 4. This CDR3 is built from 16 residues. The CDR3 DNA sequence: TGTGCCAGTAGTATCTCTAGCGGGGGGGGGCAAGAGACCCAGTACTTC. Translating gives CASSISSGGGQETQYF.

The V gene is TRBV7-2, the J gene TRBJ2-7; 10 bases map to TRBD2. The CDR3 is 16 residues long. Trimming cost V 0 bases and J 4 bases; bases outside gene matches: 6. The germline V gene encodes CDR1 SGHTA and CDR2 FQGNSA. Here the CDR3 reads CASSLAPAGGLYEQYF. The CDR3 DNA sequence: TGTGCCAGCAGCTTAGCCCCAGCGGGGGGGCTATACGAGCAGTACTTC.

The chain links TRBV6-6 to TRBJ2-3, with 9 bases aligning to TRBD2. V lost 2 bases to trimming and J lost 3 bases; unmatched junction nucleotides: 3. The germline CDR1 and CDR2 sequences are MNHNY and SVGAGI (reference sequence). The CDR3 extends over 15 amino acids. The CDR3 nucleotides are TGTGCCAGCAGTTACGGGACTAGCTTGACAGATACGCAGTATTTT. Amino acids: CASSYGTSLTDTQYF.

This clone appeared once. The chain couples TRBV12-5 to TRBJ2-6; D is perhaps TRBD1 (6 bases). This CDR3 spans 18 amino acids. The V end lost 0 bases, the J end lost 1 base, and 13 bases lay between the germline ends. Germline CDR1 and CDR2: LGHNT and FRNRAP. Here the CDR3 reads CASGLVRDTVSGANVLTF. In DNA, the CDR3 is TGTGCTAGTGGTTTGGTACGGGACACCGTATCTGGGGCCAACGTCCTGACTTTC.

This clone qualifies as medium-sized. V is TRBV10-3 and J is TRBJ2-1; TRBD2 aligns across 7 bases. Germline values: CDR1 ENHRY, CDR2 SYGVKD. Germline trimming cut 3 bases from V and 6 bases from J; bases unmatched to any gene: 8. The CDR3 consists of 15 residues. CDR3 amino acids: CAISDRGLAGNEQFF. In nucleotides, the CDR3 is TGTGCCATCAGTGATAGGGGATTAGCGGGCAATGAGCAGTTCTTC.

The chain has TRBV6-5 and TRBJ2-1; D assignment may be TRBD1 or TRBD2 (5 bases each). This CDR3 has 13 amino acids. V was cut by 10 bases and J by 3 bases, with 13 bases left in between. CDR1 and CDR2 from the germline V gene are MNHEY and SVGAGI. The CDR3 DNA reads TGTGCCACCCACCCTGGGGGCTACAATGAGCAGTTCTTC. This sequence encodes CATHPGGYNEQFF.

The J gene is TRBJ2-3, the V gene TRBV6-1; D not certain. V lost 4 bases and J lost 4, with 15 bases in between. Germline CDR1 reads MNHNS; CDR2 reads SASEGT. This CDR3 has 15 amino acids. CDR3: CASSVAGGVSDTQYF. CDR3 coding DNA: TGTGCCAGCAGTGTGGCAGGCGGTGTCTCAGATACGCAGTATTTT.

The V and J genes are TRBV15 and TRBJ1-5; D might be TRBD1 (6 bases). Trimming pared 8 bases from V and 4 bases from J, leaving 15 bases between. Germline values: CDR1 LNHNV, CDR2 YYDKDF (reference sequence). There are 14 residues in the CDR3. CDR3 sequence (DNA): TGTGCCACCCACAACGGGGGCCCTAATCAGCCCCAGCATTTT. Its translation is CATHNGGPNQPQHF.

J is TRBJ2-7 and V is TRBV5-6; D remains ambiguous. In germline, CDR1 is SGHDT, CDR2 YYEEEE. V was trimmed by 1 base and J by 0 bases, leaving 5 bases between them. This CDR3 contains 13 residues. CDR3 region: CASSLWGSYEQYF. CDR3 coding DNA: TGTGCCAGCAGCTTGTGGGGCTCCTACGAGCAGTACTTC.